These 27 T cell receptor beta chains were all obtained from the same sample, sequenced in a study of T cells after yellow fever vaccination. TCRdb passed the 5' RACE reads through MiXCR, listing each CDR3 protein once. The sample consists of 500,000 to 650,000 distinct CDR3 sequences, roughly an eighth of them appearing once. Material: PBMCs, obtained on the day of the yellow fever booster vaccination. These receptors were collected from a man aged 25-45 years who received the YFV17D yellow fever vaccine.

This clonotype was found a few times. The V gene is TRBV5-1, the J gene TRBJ2-1; 7 nucleotides line up with TRBD2. The J segment lost 7 bases and the V segment lost 3 bases, leaving 10 bases of the junction unmatched. Looked up from germline, CDR1 is SGHRS and CDR2 is YFSETQ. The CDR3 extends over 15 amino acids. CDR3 amino acids: CASSSAGVSGNEQFF. The CDR3 nucleotides read TGCGCCAGCAGCTCGGCGGGAGTTTCAGGGAATGAGCAGTTCTTC.

The chain links TRBV20-1 to TRBJ1-1, with a tentative D call TRBD1 (6 bases). Germline lookup yields CDR1 DFQATT and CDR2 SNEGSKA (reference sequence). The CDR3 is 12 amino acids. V lost 0 bases, J lost 12 bases, and 14 bases lay in between. The CDR3 is CSARDGGVKTFF. The DNA of the CDR3 is TGCAGTGCTAGAGACGGGGGCGTTAAAACTTTCTTT.

CDR3 in DNA: TGTGCCAGCAGCGTCAGCCGGGAGAGGGTATCAGATACGCAGTATTTT. Protein product: CASSVSRERVSDTQYF. The chain links TRBV7-8 to TRBJ2-3, with D perhaps matching TRBD2 (6 bases). The V end was cut by 5 bases, the J end by 4 bases, with 19 bases between. The CDR3 contains 16 residues. Germline V gene lookup returns CDR1 SGHVS and CDR2 FQNEAQ.

This clonotype has just a few counts. The rearrangement uses TRBV9 and TRBJ2-1; D gene unclear. The CDR3 runs 15 residues. Trimming pared 0 bases from V and 3 bases from J, leaving 10 bases between. Looked up from germline, CDR1 is SGDLS and CDR2 is YYNGEE. The CDR3 coding sequence is TGTGCCAGCAGCGTAGGTGGCAGTTACTACAATGAGCAGTTCTTC. Protein product: CASSVGGSYYNEQFF.

This chain uses TRBV14 with TRBJ2-1; D is possibly TRBD1 (6 bases). The length of the CDR3 is 15 residues. The V gene's germline CDR1 is SGHDN and CDR2 FVKESK. V was clipped by 0 bases and J by 9 bases, with 15 bases between them. The CDR3 DNA follows: TGTGCCAGCAGCCAAGACAGGGGTCGGGTGAGTGAGCAGTTCTTC. Its translation: CASSQDRGRVSEQFF.

V usage is TRBV14 and J usage is TRBJ2-3; 9 bases line up with TRBD2. CDR1 and CDR2 from the germline V gene are SGHDN and FVKESK. Germline trimming cut 6 bases from V and 2 bases from J; bases unmatched to any gene: 6. The CDR3 extends over 15 amino acids. The CDR3 nucleotides read TGTGCCAGCAGGGTAGCGGGAGCGCCCACAGATACGCAGTATTTT. It encodes CASRVAGAPTDTQYF.

This chain links TRBV4-3 with TRBJ2-3, with D perhaps TRBD2 (6 bases). Germline CDR1 is LGHNA and CDR2 is YSLEER. V was cut by 1 base and J by 0 bases, with 17 bases left in between. CDR3 size: 18 residues. The CDR3 sequence is CASSQVITGAASTDTQYF. The DNA for the CDR3 is TGCGCCAGCAGCCAAGTTATTACGGGAGCAGCTAGCACAGATACGCAGTATTTT.

The J gene is TRBJ2-2, the V gene TRBV20-1; maybe TRBD1 (6 bases). CDR1 DFQATT and CDR2 SNEGSKA come from the germline V gene (reference sequence). Trimming removed 8 bases from V and 5 bases from J, with 12 bases in between. CDR3 size: 12 residues. The DNA for the CDR3 is TGCAGTTGGGGACAACCAACCGGGGAGCTGTTTTTT. Amino acids: CSWGQPTGELFF.

In this sample, this clonotype turned up many times. The chain joins TRBV4-3 to TRBJ2-5; D is undetermined. From germline, CDR1 is LGHNA and CDR2 YSLEER. The CDR3 length is 13 residues. Trimming shortened V by 4 bases and J by 5 bases, and 11 bases separated the two germline ends. CDR3 nucleotide sequence: TGCGCCAGCAGCCGCCAAGTCGGGGAGACCCAGTACTTC. Amino acids: CASSRQVGETQYF.

The chain uses TRBV7-6 and TRBJ2-2, with 10 positions matching TRBD2. There are 14 residues in the CDR3. CDR1 and CDR2 from the germline V gene are SGHVS and FNYEAQ. V trimming: 4 bases; J trimming: 9 bases; junction bases outside the gene matches: 5. The CDR3 loop is CASSSSGSWRELFF. The CDR3 coding sequence is TGTGCCAGCAGCTCTAGCGGGAGTTGGCGGGAGCTGTTTTTT.

The chain uses TRBV29-1 and TRBJ2-7, with D possibly being TRBD1 (5 bases). The CDR3 has 12 amino acids. Germline values: CDR1 SQVTM, CDR2 ANQGSEA. V was pared by 4 bases and J by 3 bases, with 10 bases between. The CDR3 DNA reads as TGCAGCGTTGTTGGCCAGGGCTACGAGCAGTACTTC. Translation: CSVVGQGYEQYF.

This clonotype was counted only a few times. The CDR3: CASSKAASGSYEQYF. The CDR3, as DNA: TGTGCCAGCAGTAAAGCGGCTAGCGGGAGTTACGAGCAGTACTTC. The chain recombines TRBV27 with TRBJ2-7; 10 bases line up with TRBD2. The CDR3 length is 15 residues. The germline CDR1 and CDR2 sequences are MNHEY and SMNVEV (reference sequence). V lost 5 bases and J lost 4; bases outside the gene matches: 8.

This clonotype was detected a few times. The V call is TRBV7-2, the J call TRBJ2-7; D not resolved. V was pared by 1 base and J by 2 bases, with 15 bases between. Per the germline V gene, CDR1 is SGHTA and CDR2 is FQGNSA. The CDR3 runs 16 residues. CDR3 DNA: TGTGCCAGCAGCTTAGTAGTGGGAACGAAACCCTACGAGCAGTACTTC. This encodes CASSLVVGTKPYEQYF.

This clonotype has only one observation. J is TRBJ2-1 and V is TRBV7-2; no clear D. Germline-derived CDR1 and CDR2 are SGHTA and FQGNSA. The CDR3 length is 12 residues. Trimming removed 5 bases at V and 12 bases at J, with 14 bases between. The CDR3 loop is CASSADSSSQFF. CDR3 nucleotides: TGTGCCAGCAGCGCAGACTCCTCGTCGCAGTTCTTC.

This clonotype has more than one count but fewer than ten. CDR3 amino acids: CASSFTPTEDRHYEQYF. The CDR3 DNA sequence: TGTGCCAGCAGTTTCACCCCCACCGAGGACAGGCACTACGAGCAGTACTTC. This chain uses TRBV12-3 or TRBV12-4 with TRBJ2-7, with 7 bases aligning to TRBD1. The J segment lost 3 bases and the V segment lost 3 bases, leaving 14 bases of the junction unmatched. This CDR3 spans 17 amino acids.

This sequence joins TRBV20-1 and TRBJ2-1; the match to TRBD2 covers 10 bases. The CDR3 has 14 residues. CDR1 DFQATT and CDR2 SNEGSKA come from the germline V gene (reference sequence). CDR3 nucleotides: TGCAGCCTTGCTAGCGGGAGCTCCTACAATGAGCAGTTCTTC. Protein sequence: CSLASGSSYNEQFF.

This clonotype came up many times. This chain links TRBV10-1 with TRBJ2-3, with unresolved D. Per the germline V gene, CDR1 is WNHNN and CDR2 is SYGVQD (reference sequence). This CDR3 has 14 amino acids. V was shortened by 3 bases and J by 4 bases, with 11 bases between the two germline ends. CDR3 region: CASSDTMDADTQYF. CDR3 nucleotide sequence: TGCGCCAGCAGTGACACAATGGACGCAGATACGCAGTATTTT.

This clonotype was seen more than once but under ten times. The rearrangement links TRBV9 to TRBJ2-1; D may be TRBD1 or TRBD2 (6 bases each). This CDR3 region has 18 residues. Trimming removed 3 bases at V and 0 bases at J, with 19 bases between. In germline, CDR1 is SGDLS, CDR2 YYNGEE. CDR3 residues: CASSANRGGRSSYNEQFF. DNA of the CDR3: TGTGCCAGCAGCGCTAACCGAGGGGGGAGAAGCTCCTACAATGAGCAGTTCTTC. The whole variable domain, filled in from reference TRBV9 and TRBJ2-1, reads DSGVTQTPKHLITATGQRVTLRCSPRSGDLSVYWYQQSLDQGLQFLIQYYNGEERAKGNILERFSAQQFPDLHSELNLSSLELGDSALYFCASSANRGGRSSYNEQFFGPGTRLTVL.

V gene TRBV7-6 combines with J gene TRBJ2-1; TRBD2 is a possible D gene (6 bases). There are 14 residues in the CDR3. Trimming left V 2 bases short and J 6 bases short, with 11 bases between. The germline V gene encodes CDR1 SGHVS and CDR2 FNYEAQ. CDR3 sequence (DNA): TGTGCCAGCAGCTTAAACCTAGCGAGCAATGAGCAGTTCTTC. Translation gives CASSLNLASNEQFF.

The chain uses TRBV19 and TRBJ1-1; D unresolved. This CDR3 region has 14 residues. With 5 bases removed from V and 1 base from J, the gap between germline ends came to 11 bases. Germline V gives CDR1 LNHDA, CDR2 SQIVND (reference sequence). CDR3 region: CASSLSLWNTEAFF. CDR3 nucleotide sequence: TGTGCCAGTAGTCTATCTTTATGGAACACTGAAGCTTTCTTT. The entire variable domain, with the rest obtained from reference TRBV19 and TRBJ1-1, is as follows: DGGITQSPKYLFRKEGQNVTLSCEQNLNHDAMYWYRQDPGQGLRLIYYSQIVNDFQKGDIAEGYSVSREKKESFPLTVTSAQKNPTAFYLCASSLSLWNTEAFFGQGTRLTVV.

A few counts support this clonotype. V and J are TRBV7-8 and TRBJ2-2, with D perhaps matching TRBD1 (6 bases). The germline V and J ends were trimmed by 3 bases and 0 bases, with 11 bases remaining between them. Germline lookup yields CDR1 SGHVS and CDR2 FQNEAQ. The CDR3 has 16 residues. The CDR3 here is CASSFEGTTNTGELFF. The CDR3, as DNA: TGTGCCAGCAGCTTCGAGGGGACAACGAACACCGGGGAGCTGTTTTTT.

This clonotype was seen many times. V and J are TRBV7-9 and TRBJ2-5; 10 bases match TRBD2. The ends lost 0 bases at V and 5 bases at J; junction bases unmatched: 6. Germline V CDR1 and CDR2: SEHNR, FQNEAQ (reference sequence). This CDR3 is 16 amino acids long. The CDR3 DNA follows: TGTGCCAGCAGCTTAGCGCAGGGACTAGCGAGGGAGACCCAGTACTTC. This codes for CASSLAQGLARETQYF.

This clonotype was detected many times. This chain joins TRBV19 and TRBJ2-2; the D is unclear. This CDR3 contains 14 residues. Trimming shortened V by 5 bases and J by 2 bases, and 9 bases separated the two germline ends. The germline V gene has CDR1 LNHDA and CDR2 SQIVND (reference sequence). CDR3 amino acids: CASSPGSNTGELFF. The CDR3, as DNA: TGTGCCAGTAGTCCGGGCTCTAACACCGGGGAGCTGTTTTTT.

The V gene is TRBV6-5, the J gene TRBJ1-4; the D is unclear. Germline values: CDR1 MNHEY, CDR2 SVGAGI. V was clipped by 4 bases and J by 16 bases, with 19 bases between them. The CDR3 has 13 residues. The CDR3, as DNA: TGTGCCAGCAGTTCCCCGGTTTTAGGAGTATGGTTTTTT. Amino acid sequence: CASSSPVLGVWFF.

This clonotype occurred a few times. The rearrangement joins TRBV6-1 to TRBJ2-7; 10 positions agree with TRBD1. Germline V lookup: CDR1 MNHNS, CDR2 SASEGT. The trim removed 7 bases at V and 5 bases at J, leaving 14 bases unmatched. The CDR3 length is 16 residues. The CDR3 nucleotides are TGTGCCAGCACCACCCGGGACAGGGGTGCTTACGACGAGCAGTACTTC. Translating gives CASTTRDRGAYDEQYF.

In this sample, this clonotype turned up many times. The J gene is TRBJ2-5, the V gene TRBV7-2; D possibly corresponds to TRBD2 (6 bases). Germline V gives CDR1 SGHTA, CDR2 FQGNSA. The CDR3 loop spans 15 amino acids. Trimming took 5 bases from V and 5 from J, leaving 18 bases between them. The CDR3, as DNA: TGTGCCAGCAGCCACTCGACTAGTTGGACGGAGACCCAGTACTTC. Translation: CASSHSTSWTETQYF.

This clonotype was picked up a small number of times. The V and J genes are TRBV7-8 and TRBJ2-5; the D is unclear. Trimming shortened V by 3 bases and J by 4 bases, and 12 bases separated the two germline ends. Per germline, CDR1 SGHVS and CDR2 FQNEAQ. The CDR3 extends over 14 amino acids. The CDR3 coding sequence is TGTGCCAGCAGCTTGTCGTTGCTATCAGAGACCCAGTACTTC. This sequence encodes CASSLSLLSETQYF.